The T cell receptor (beta chain) under discussion was sequenced for a study of shared clonotypes between healthy human individuals. Study as a whole: The donors, a couple of women and three men, were aged 18 to 49. Study-level points and caveats: Among donors, the sharing of clonotypes was expected to be influenced by sequencing depth.

Comment on this clone: What it recognizes is unknown.

Produced via immunoSEQ multiplex PCR; TCRdb's table is partial and in-frame only. The sample contains some 470,000 clones, approximately 80% of which appear only once. The CDR3 totals 19 residues. V trimming: 3 bases; J trimming: 4 bases; junction bases outside the gene matches: 14. CDR1 and CDR2 (germline): MDHEN, SYDVKM. The sequenced sample consisted of PBMCs. V is TRBV28 and J is TRBJ2-3; 12 bases align to TRBD2. This clonotype originated in a woman aged 40 to 50 in good health. Some clones in this sample may be carry-over from other donors' samples. This CDR3 is CASSLHLLAGGPKADTQYF. CDR3 nucleotides: TGTGCCAGCAGTTTGCACCTCCTAGCGGGAGGGCCAAAGGCAGATACGCAGTATTTT.